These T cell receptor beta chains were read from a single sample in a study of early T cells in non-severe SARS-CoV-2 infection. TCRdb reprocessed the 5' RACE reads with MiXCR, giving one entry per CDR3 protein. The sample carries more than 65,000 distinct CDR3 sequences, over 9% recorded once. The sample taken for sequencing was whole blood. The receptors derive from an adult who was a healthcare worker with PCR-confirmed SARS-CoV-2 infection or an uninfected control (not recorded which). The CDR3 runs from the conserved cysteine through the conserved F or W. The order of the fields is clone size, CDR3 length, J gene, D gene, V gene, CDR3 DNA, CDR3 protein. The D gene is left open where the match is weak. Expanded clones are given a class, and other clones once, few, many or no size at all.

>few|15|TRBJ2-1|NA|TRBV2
TGTGCCAGCGTACGGGACTCCTATAATAGCAATGAGCAGTTCTTC
CASVRDSYNSNEQFF
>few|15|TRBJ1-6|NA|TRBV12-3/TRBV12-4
TGTGCCAGCAGCTTGGATACGTCCTATAATTCACCCCTCCACTTT
CASSLDTSYNSPLHF
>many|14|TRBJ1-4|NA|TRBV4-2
TGTGCCAGCAGGGTACAGGATACTAATGAAAAACTGTTTTTT
CASRVQDTNEKLFF
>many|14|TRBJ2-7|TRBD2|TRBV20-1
TGCAGTGCTAGAAGGACTAGCGAATGGAACGAGCAGTACTTC
CSARRTSEWNEQYF
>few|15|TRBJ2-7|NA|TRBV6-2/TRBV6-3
TGTGCCAGCAGACCAGGCGGGGGCAAGGCCTACGAGCAGTACTTC
CASRPGGGKAYEQYF
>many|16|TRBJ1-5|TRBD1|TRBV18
TGTGCCAGCTCAGCCGACAGGGGTCAAAGCAATCAGCCCCAGCATTTT
CASSADRGQSNQPQHF
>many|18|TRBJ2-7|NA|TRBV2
TGTGCCAGCAGTGACCCCGCAGGGCTGGAGGGCCGGGCCTACGAGCAGTACTTC
CASSDPAGLEGRAYEQYF
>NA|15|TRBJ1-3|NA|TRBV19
TGTGCCAGTAGTATGGGACGTTCCTCTGGAAACACCATATATTTT
CASSMGRSSGNTIYF
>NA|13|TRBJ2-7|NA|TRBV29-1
TGCAGCGTTGGCGGCGTCACATCCTACGAGCAGTACTTC
CSVGGVTSYEQYF
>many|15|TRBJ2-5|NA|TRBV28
TGTGCCAGCAGTTACCCTGGGGCTAGTTGGGAGACCCAGTACTTC
CASSYPGASWETQYF
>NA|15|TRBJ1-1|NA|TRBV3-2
TGTGCCAGCAGCCAAGATCCCGGCCAAAACACTGAAGCTTTCTTT
CASSQDPGQNTEAFF
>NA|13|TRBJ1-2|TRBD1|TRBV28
TGTGCCAGCAGTACTACAGGGGCCTATGGCTACACCTTC
CASSTTGAYGYTF
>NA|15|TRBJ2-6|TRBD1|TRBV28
TGTGCCAGCACCCCGGACAGGCTGGGGGCCAACGTCCTGACTTTC
CASTPDRLGANVLTF
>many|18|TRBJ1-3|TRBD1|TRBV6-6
TGTGCCAGCAGCAACGGGGGACAGGGACGTTTCTCTGGAAACACCATATATTTT
CASSNGGQGRFSGNTIYF
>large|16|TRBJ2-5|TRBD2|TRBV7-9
TGTGCCAGCAGCTTAGGTGTAGCGGGAGAAGGAGAGACCCAGTACTTC
CASSLGVAGEGETQYF
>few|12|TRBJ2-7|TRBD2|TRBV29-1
TGCAGCGCCCGCGGGAGCTTCTACGAGCAGTACTTC
CSARGSFYEQYF
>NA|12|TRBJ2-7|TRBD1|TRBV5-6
TGTGCCAGCAGCCTGGGACAGTACGAGCAGTACTTC
CASSLGQYEQYF
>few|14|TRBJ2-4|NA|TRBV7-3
TGTGCCAGCAGCACCCGACGGGTATTGAGCATTCAGTACTTC
CASSTRRVLSIQYF
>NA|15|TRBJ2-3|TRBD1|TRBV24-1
TGTGCCACCAGTGATCCCAGGGGGAGCACAGATACGCAGTATTTT
CATSDPRGSTDTQYF
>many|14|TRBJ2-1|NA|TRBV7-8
TGTGCCAGCAGCTATCCCCAGGGGATGAATGAGCAGTTCTTC
CASSYPQGMNEQFF
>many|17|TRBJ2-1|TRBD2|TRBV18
TGTGCCAGCTCACCTTCCGGGCCGGGAGGCCCCTTAGCTGAGCAGTTCTTC
CASSPSGPGGPLAEQFF
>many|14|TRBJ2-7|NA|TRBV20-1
TGCAGTTTGGGGTCGCCAGGGAGTCCCTACGAGCAGTACTTC
CSLGSPGSPYEQYF
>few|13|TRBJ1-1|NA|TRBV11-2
TGTGCCAGCAGCTTAGGGCAGGGTACTGAAGCTTTCTTT
CASSLGQGTEAFF
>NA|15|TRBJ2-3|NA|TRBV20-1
TGCAGTGCTAGAGATCTTACAGGACGCACAGATACGCAGTATTTT
CSARDLTGRTDTQYF
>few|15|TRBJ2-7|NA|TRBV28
TGTGCCAGCAGTTTATTTCGGGACACCTCTACGAGGCAGTACTTC
CASSLFRDTSTRQYF
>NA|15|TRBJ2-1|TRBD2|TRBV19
TGTGCCAGTAGTAGCGGGGGACTAGGGATCAATGAGCAGTTCTTC
CASSSGGLGINEQFF
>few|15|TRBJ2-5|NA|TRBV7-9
TGTGCCAGCAGCTTAGAGCCAGGACCCGGGGAGACCCAGTACTTC
CASSLEPGPGETQYF
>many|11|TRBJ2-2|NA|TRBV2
TGTGCCAGCAGTGCTGCCGGGGAGCTGTTTTTT
CASSAAGELFF
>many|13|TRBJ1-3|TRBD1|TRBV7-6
TGTGCCAGCAGCTTAACAGGGGTCAACACCATATATTTT
CASSLTGVNTIYF
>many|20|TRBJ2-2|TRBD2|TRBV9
TGTGCCAGCAGCGTAGGTATCGGGACTAGCGGGAGCCTTAACACCGGGGAGCTGTTTTTT
CASSVGIGTSGSLNTGELFF
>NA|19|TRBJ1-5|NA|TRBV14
TGTGCCAGCAGCCAATTAAGGGTAAGAGCTCCCTACCTCAATCAGCCCCAGCATTTT
CASSQLRVRAPYLNQPQHF
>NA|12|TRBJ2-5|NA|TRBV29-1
TGCAGCGTGCACCGGGGTTTAGAGACCCAGTACTTC
CSVHRGLETQYF
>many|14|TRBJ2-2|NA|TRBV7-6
TGTGCCAGCAGCTCCTCAGGGTACACCGGGGAGCTGTTTTTT
CASSSSGYTGELFF
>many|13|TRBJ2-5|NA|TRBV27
TGTGCCAGCAGTTACTCGTACCAAGAGACCCAGTACTTC
CASSYSYQETQYF
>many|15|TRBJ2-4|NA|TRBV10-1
TGCGCCAGCAGTGAAAATAGGGGCGGGAAAAACATTCAGTACTTC
CASSENRGGKNIQYF
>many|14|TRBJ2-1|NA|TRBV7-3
TGTGCCAGCAGCGCAAGACCGGACCTCAATGAGCAGTTCTTC
CASSARPDLNEQFF
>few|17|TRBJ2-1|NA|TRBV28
TGTGCCAGCAGTTTGGGCGGTAGACCCAGCTCCTACAATGAGCAGTTCTTC
CASSLGGRPSSYNEQFF
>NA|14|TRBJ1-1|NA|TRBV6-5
TGTGCCAGCAGTTACGGACGCCGGAACACTGAAGCTTTCTTT
CASSYGRRNTEAFF
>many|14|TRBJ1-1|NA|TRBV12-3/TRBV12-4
TGTGCCAGCAGTTTACAGGGACTGAACACTGAAGCTTTCTTT
CASSLQGLNTEAFF
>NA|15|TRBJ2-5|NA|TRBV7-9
TGTGCCAGCAGCGGGGAGGTTTTCCTCCAAGAGACCCAGTACTTC
CASSGEVFLQETQYF
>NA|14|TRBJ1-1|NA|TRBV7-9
TGTGCCAGCAGCTTAGACGTGAAGGGCACTGAAGCTTTCTTT
CASSLDVKGTEAFF
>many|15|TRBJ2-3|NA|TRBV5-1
TGCGCCAGCAGCCAGACTGGTGACGGCACAGATACGCAGTATTTT
CASSQTGDGTDTQYF